The sequence of this T cell receptor (beta chain) was determined in a study of T-cell memory formation after mild COVID-19. Study observations and caveats: Memory from before infection featured some responding clones, which suggests cross-reactive memory joined. Clones which contracted sat mainly in CM and EM if CD4+, and in EMRA if CD8+.

The V gene's germline CDR1 is SGHVS and CDR2 FNYEAQ. Trimming shortened V by 5 bases and J by 1 base, and 18 bases separated the two germline ends. The CDR3 is 16 amino acids. The TCR alpha and TCR beta cDNA libraries, bearing sample barcodes and UMIs, were generated by 5'RACE using constant-segment primers. TCRdb ran MiXCR on the 5' RACE reads and lists one entry per CDR3 protein. This sample has 240,000 or so distinct CDR3 sequences; around 10% occur once, and the top ten carry around a fifth. About this clonotype itself: Its antigen is still unknown.

The gene calls are TRBV7-6 and TRBJ2-7; D is possibly TRBD1 or TRBD2 (5 bases each). The TCR originated in a man aged 18 to 35 who had mild COVID-19 (a few samples of this study predate the infection). Cell type and time point are not known. The specimen sequenced was PBMCs or a T cell subset sorted from them (not recorded which). In DNA form, the CDR3 reads TGTGCCAGCAGCCCTCCGGGACGATCACCGTCCTACGAGCAGTACTTC. This codes for CASSPPGRSPSYEQYF.